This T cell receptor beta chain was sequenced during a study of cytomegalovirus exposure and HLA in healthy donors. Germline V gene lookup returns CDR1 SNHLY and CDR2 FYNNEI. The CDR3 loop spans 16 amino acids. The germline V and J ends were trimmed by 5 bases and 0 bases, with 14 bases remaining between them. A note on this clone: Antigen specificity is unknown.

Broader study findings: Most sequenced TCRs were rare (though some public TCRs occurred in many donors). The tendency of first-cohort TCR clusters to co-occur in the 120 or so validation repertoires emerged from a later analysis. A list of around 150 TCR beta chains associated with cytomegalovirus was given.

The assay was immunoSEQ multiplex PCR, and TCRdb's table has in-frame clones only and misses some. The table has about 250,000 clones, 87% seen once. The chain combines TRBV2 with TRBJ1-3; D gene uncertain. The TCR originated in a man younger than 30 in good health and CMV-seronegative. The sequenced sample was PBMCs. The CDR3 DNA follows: TGTGCCAGCAGTCAAATTACACTAACCTCTGGAAACACCATATATTTT. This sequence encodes CASSQITLTSGNTIYF.